This TCR beta chain derives from a study of cytomegalovirus exposure and HLA in healthy donors. General study findings and limits: Links to common viral pathogens appeared, in a later analysis, for several of the most significant clusters.

60 Vbeta and 13 Jbeta primers were used in PCR. The protocol was immunoSEQ multiplex PCR, while the TCRdb copy is restricted to in-frame clones and leaves out a portion. The profile shows under 150,000 clones, 65% to 90% of them singletons. A word on this clone: Its antigen is unidentified.

The sequencing input was PBMCs. The TCR sequence derives from a man between 18 and 35 years old in good health and CMV-seronegative.

CDR3 nucleotides: TGCGCCAGCAGCTTGTCCGGGACAGGCAATCAGCCCCAGCATTTT. Amino acid sequence: CASSLSGTGNQPQHF. The chain joins TRBV5-1 to TRBJ1-5; the match to TRBD1 covers 7 bases. The length of the CDR3 is 15 residues. Looked up from germline, CDR1 is SGHRS and CDR2 is YFSETQ. V trimming: 1 base; J trimming: 2 bases; junction bases outside the gene matches: 3.